Each of the 30 T cell receptor beta chains below was sequenced from the same sample in a study of radiotherapy plus CTLA-4 blockade in lung cancer. The repertoire was sequenced with immunoSEQ multiplex PCR; TCRdb's copy has only in-frame clones and lacks some. The top ten clones hold under 15% of a sample with about 15,000 clones, approximately 87% of them seen once. Here the sequenced sample was peripheral blood, taken from a patient treated with radiotherapy plus ipilimumab. These receptors all stem from a human donor with non-small cell lung cancer that progressed on radiotherapy plus ipilimumab. Some clones in this sample may be carry-over from other donors' samples.

This chain uses TRBV19 with TRBJ2-7; perhaps TRBD1 as D (5 bases). Germline-derived CDR1 and CDR2 are LNHDA and SQIVND (reference sequence). V shed 5 bases and J shed 1 base, with 15 bases lying between them. The CDR3 consists of 15 residues. The CDR3 DNA sequence: TGTGCCAGTAGTTTGGAAGGGGTGGGGTCCTACGAGCAGTACTTC. Translated: CASSLEGVGSYEQYF.

The rearrangement uses TRBV10-3 and TRBJ2-3; TRBD2 matches at 11 bases. Germline trimming cut 7 bases from V and 3 bases from J; bases unmatched to any gene: 6. This CDR3 has 15 residues. Germline-derived CDR1 and CDR2 are ENHRY and SYGVKD. The CDR3 DNA sequence: TGTGCCATCACGTCGGGACTAGCGGAGACAGATACGCAGTATTTT. This codes for CAITSGLAETDTQYF.

This clone was seen once. The V call is TRBV19, the J call TRBJ2-5, with 11 bases fitting TRBD1. The closer fit of TRBJ2-7 to the DNA end suggests the J call may be wrong. Germline assignment: CDR1 LNHDA and CDR2 SQIVND (reference sequence). This CDR3 is built from 13 residues. CDR3 residues: CASSLGTGGEQYF. The CDR3 DNA is TGTGCCAGTAGTCTCGGGACAGGGGGCGAGCAGTACTTC.

This rearrangement joins TRBV27 to TRBJ1-1; D unclear. Trimming shortened V by 0 bases and J by 5 bases, and 16 bases separated the two germline ends. CDR1 is MNHEY and CDR2 is SMNVEV in the germline V gene (reference sequence). The length of the CDR3 is 16 residues. The CDR3 sequence is CASSLSLRVGGTEAFF. DNA for the CDR3: TGTGCCAGCAGTTTATCCCTCCGGGTGGGAGGGACTGAAGCTTTCTTT.

This rearrangement joins TRBV5-1 to TRBJ1-1; the D is unclear. Trimming left V 0 bases short and J 5 bases short, with 14 bases between. CDR1 and CDR2 from the germline V gene are SGHRS and YFSETQ. The CDR3 consists of 15 residues. This CDR3 is CASSLADTLRTEAFF. The CDR3 region has the DNA TGCGCCAGCAGCTTGGCAGACACGCTCCGGACTGAAGCTTTCTTT. The variable domain in full, completed from reference TRBV5-1 and TRBJ1-1, reads KAGVTQTPRYLIKTRGQQVTLSCSPISGHRSVSWYQQTPGQGLQFLFEYFSETQRNKGNFPGRFSGRQFSNSRSEMNVSTLELGDSALYLCASSLADTLRTEAFFGQGTRLTVV.

This chain connects TRBV10-3 to TRBJ2-3; maybe TRBD2 (6 bases). V was shortened by 0 bases and J by 5 bases, with 9 bases between the two germline ends. The CDR3 covers 14 residues. Germline V gene data show CDR1 as ENHRY and CDR2 as SYGVKD. This CDR3 is CAISESVGGDTQYF. CDR3 DNA sequence: TGTGCCATCAGTGAGTCGGTGGGGGGAGATACGCAGTATTTT.

The V gene is TRBV5-1, the J gene TRBJ2-7; maybe TRBD2 (6 bases). Germline V gene lookup returns CDR1 SGHRS and CDR2 YFSETQ. Trimming shortened V by 1 base and J by 6 bases, and 14 bases separated the two germline ends. There are 14 residues in the CDR3. In DNA, the CDR3 is TGCGCCAGCAGCTTGTCGGGACTGGTCTCCGAGCAGTACTTC. It yields the protein CASSLSGLVSEQYF.

This clone was seen more than once but under ten times. This chain joins TRBV4-3 and TRBJ1-3, with 7 positions matching TRBD1. The CDR3 is 17 amino acids. CDR1 LGHNA and CDR2 YSLEER come from the germline V gene. Trimming removed 2 bases from V and 1 base from J; junction bases left unmatched: 8. In DNA, the CDR3 is TGCGCCAGCAGCCAAAATCCCAGGGGGACTTCTGGAAACACCATATATTTT. Translated, it gives CASSQNPRGTSGNTIYF.

This clone was detected only a few times. The chain links TRBV4-2 to TRBJ1-6; TRBD1 agrees at 9 bases. The CDR3 covers 15 residues. Germline values: CDR1 LGHNA, CDR2 YNFKEQ. J gave up 5 bases and V 4 bases, and 3 bases lay outside the gene matches. CDR3 region: CASSRRDRDNSPLHF. CDR3 in DNA: TGTGCCAGCAGCCGACGGGACAGGGATAATTCACCCCTCCACTTT.

There are a few counts of this clone. Other DNA sequences of this sample code for an identical CDR3. This rearrangement joins TRBV28 to TRBJ2-7, with D unresolved. The CDR3 sequence is 12 residues long. In germline, CDR1 is MDHEN, CDR2 SYDVKM. V gave up 7 bases and J gave up 0 bases, with 7 bases separating them. The CDR3 loop is CASTKNSYEQYF. The CDR3 DNA reads TGTGCCAGCACCAAAAACTCCTACGAGCAGTACTTC.

The rearrangement uses TRBV30 and TRBJ2-2, with TRBD1 matching over 10 bases. The germline V gene encodes CDR1 GTSNPN and CDR2 SVGIG (reference sequence). The CDR3 loop spans 14 amino acids. The junction had 8 bases not matched to a gene; V was cut back by 8 bases and J by 5 bases. The CDR3 DNA is TGTGCCCTAGACAGGGGGCAAGGGACCGGGGAGCTGTTTTTT. This encodes CALDRGQGTGELFF.

The chain couples TRBV4-3 to TRBJ2-1; the D gene is possibly TRBD2 (6 bases). This CDR3 contains 15 residues. The V end lost 4 bases, the J end lost 4 bases, and 14 bases lay between the germline ends. Germline CDR1 reads LGHNA; CDR2 reads YSLEER. The CDR3 DNA reads TGCGCCAGCAGCCCGCAGGAAGGAGGGTACAATGAGCAGTTCTTC. Translated: CASSPQEGGYNEQFF.

The gene calls are TRBV6-5 and TRBJ2-1, with 9 bases that match TRBD2. The length of the CDR3 is 16 residues. V dropped 7 bases and J dropped 8; count of bases not matched to a gene: 15. Germline V lookup: CDR1 MNHEY, CDR2 SVGAGI. CDR3 region: CASTSSLAGGSHEQFF. The CDR3 DNA follows: TGTGCCAGCACTTCCTCTCTGGCGGGAGGGAGTCATGAGCAGTTCTTC.

The CDR3 region has the DNA TGCGCCAGCAGCTCCGGCCGGGGGGCACCAGAGGAGACCCAGTACTTC. Translating gives CASSSGRGAPEETQYF. This chain joins TRBV5-1 and TRBJ2-5; tentatively, D is TRBD2 (7 bases). Trimming pared 3 bases from V and 5 bases from J, leaving 20 bases between. The length of the CDR3 is 16 residues. Germline CDR1 reads SGHRS; CDR2 reads YFSETQ. The complete variable domain, with remaining parts taken from reference TRBV5-1 and TRBJ2-5, reads KAGVTQTPRYLIKTRGQQVTLSCSPISGHRSVSWYQQTPGQGLQFLFEYFSETQRNKGNFPGRFSGRQFSNSRSEMNVSTLELGDSALYLCASSSGRGAPEETQYFGPGTRLLVL.

The rearrangement uses TRBV5-6 and TRBJ2-7, with D possibly being TRBD1 (6 bases). The V and J ends lost 2 bases and 3 bases respectively, with 12 bases between them. CDR1 is SGHDT and CDR2 is YYEEEE in the germline V gene. The CDR3 extends over 14 amino acids. CDR3 nucleotide sequence: TGTGCCAGCAGCTTTTTACAGGGCATCTACGAGCAGTACTTC. As protein: CASSFLQGIYEQYF.

This clone was picked up a small number of times. The CDR3 is CATSLGQGGETQYF. DNA for the CDR3: TGTGCCACCAGTTTGGGACAGGGCGGAGAGACCCAGTACTTC. The chain carries TRBV15 and TRBJ2-5; 9 bases map to TRBD1. V trimming: 6 bases; J trimming: 4 bases; junction bases outside the gene matches: 6. This CDR3 is built from 14 residues. The germline CDR1 and CDR2 sequences are LNHNV and YYDKDF (reference sequence).

The CDR3 region is CASSPGQGNEKLFF. In DNA form, the CDR3 reads TGTGCCAGCTCACCGGGACAGGGAAATGAAAAACTGTTTTTT. The gene calls are TRBV18 and TRBJ1-4; 9 nucleotides match TRBD1. Germline values: CDR1 KGHSH, CDR2 LQKENI. The CDR3 length is 14 residues. J lost 5 bases, V lost 3 bases, and 1 base had no gene match.

This chain connects TRBV25-1 to TRBJ2-5, with D perhaps matching TRBD2 (5 bases). V lost 3 bases and J lost 1, with 15 bases in between. The length of the CDR3 is 16 residues. The germline CDR1 and CDR2 sequences are MGHDK and SYGVNS. CDR3 region: CASSEIGGGLQETQYF. For the CDR3, the DNA is TGTGCCAGCAGTGAGATAGGAGGAGGACTCCAAGAGACCCAGTACTTC.

This clone is a singleton in its sample. The chain links TRBV10-3 to TRBJ1-1; 9 bases agree with TRBD1. Germline CDR1 and CDR2: ENHRY and SYGVKD. Germline trimming cut 10 bases from V and 0 bases from J; bases unmatched to any gene: 15. The CDR3 is made up of 17 amino acids. The CDR3 loop is CATRTTGGSSMNTEAFF. DNA of the CDR3: TGTGCCACCCGAACCACAGGGGGCAGCTCGATGAACACTGAAGCTTTCTTT.

The J gene is TRBJ2-1, the V gene TRBV28; 7 bases line up with TRBD2. The germline V gene encodes CDR1 MDHEN and CDR2 SYDVKM. Trimming at V came to 5 bases and at J to 6 bases, leaving 16 bases not matched to a gene. This CDR3 is built from 17 residues. The CDR3 here is CASSPLGLGGRSNEQFF. Written as DNA, the CDR3 is TGTGCCAGCAGTCCCCTTGGGTTAGGCGGGAGATCCAATGAGCAGTTCTTC.

J is TRBJ2-2 and V is TRBV4-2; 10 nucleotides agree with TRBD2. The CDR3 runs to 16 residues. The ends lost 4 bases at V and 2 bases at J; junction bases unmatched: 4. From germline, CDR1 is LGHNA and CDR2 YNFKEQ. The DNA of the CDR3 is TGTGCCAGCAGCCTAGCGGGGGGCCCCAACACCGGGGAGCTGTTTTTT. This encodes CASSLAGGPNTGELFF.

The V gene is TRBV5-1, the J gene TRBJ2-1, with D hard to call. CDR1 is SGHRS, CDR2 YFSETQ, per germline. The CDR3 runs 14 residues. Trimming cost V 4 bases and J 0 bases, with 8 bases left between them. CDR3 sequence: CASSQVDSYNEQFF. The CDR3 DNA reads TGCGCCAGCAGCCAGGTTGACTCCTACAATGAGCAGTTCTTC.

This clone was detected only once. The chain links TRBV30 to TRBJ1-2, with 8 bases matching TRBD1. Per germline, CDR1 GTSNPN and CDR2 SVGIG (reference sequence). Losses at the gene ends were 1 base for V and 8 bases for J; bases not matched to a gene: 0. This CDR3 spans 11 amino acids. CDR3 protein: CAWSAGGGYTF. CDR3 nucleotides: TGTGCCTGGAGTGCAGGGGGCGGCTACACCTTC. Full variable domain (missing parts from reference TRBV30 and TRBJ1-2): SQTIHQWPATLVQPVGSPLSLECTVEGTSNPNLYWYRQAAGRGLQLLFYSVGIGQISSEVPQNLSASRPQDRQFILSSKKLLLSDSGFYLCAWSAGGGYTFGSGTRLTVV.

This clone was seen more than once but under ten times. The chain couples TRBV4-1 to TRBJ1-2; D perhaps matches TRBD1 (6 bases). The germline CDR1 and CDR2 sequences are MGHRA and YSYEKL. Between the trimmed V and J ends, which lost 3 bases and 4 bases, there was a span of 15 bases. The CDR3 consists of 15 residues. DNA of the CDR3: TGCGCCAGCAGCCATATAAATGGACAGTTCTATGGCTACACCTTC. It specifies CASSHINGQFYGYTF.

This clone was found once. The chain joins TRBV2 to TRBJ2-1, with TRBD2 identical over 10 bases. With V trimmed by 2 bases and J by 5 bases, 9 bases remained unmatched. Germline lookup yields CDR1 SNHLY and CDR2 FYNNEI. There are 17 residues in the CDR3. CDR3 residues: CASSERSSGRVNNEQFF. CDR3 coding DNA: TGTGCCAGCAGTGAACGGTCTAGCGGGAGAGTTAACAATGAGCAGTTCTTC.

The chain is built from TRBV10-3 and TRBJ2-3; D is possibly TRBD2 (5 bases). Per the germline V gene, CDR1 is ENHRY and CDR2 is SYGVKD. The germline V and J ends were trimmed by 3 bases and 1 base, with 8 bases remaining between them. This CDR3 spans 14 amino acids. As DNA, the CDR3 is TGTGCCATCAGTGATCAGCGGCGCACAGATACGCAGTATTTT. Its translation: CAISDQRRTDTQYF.

The chain carries TRBV27 and TRBJ1-5; weak D call: TRBD1 (6 bases). Germline V CDR1 and CDR2: MNHEY, SMNVEV (reference sequence). Trimming stripped 7 bases from V and 2 bases from J, with 12 bases between. The CDR3 runs 14 residues. This CDR3 reads CASTGAQGNQPQHF. CDR3 coding DNA: TGTGCCAGCACAGGGGCGCAGGGCAATCAGCCCCAGCATTTT.

This clone was seen only a few times. The chain joins TRBV6-6 to TRBJ1-2, with TRBD1 matching 8 bases. The V gene's germline CDR1 is MNHNY and CDR2 SVGAGI (reference sequence). This CDR3 comprises 13 residues. The trim removed 10 bases at V and 8 bases at J, leaving 12 bases unmatched. In nucleotides, the CDR3 is TGTGCCACCGCTATAGGGACAGGATCCGGCTACACCTTC. This sequence encodes CATAIGTGSGYTF.

This chain links TRBV2 with TRBJ1-3; no firm D call. Germline V lookup: CDR1 SNHLY, CDR2 FYNNEI. V lost 1 base, J lost 0 bases, and 19 bases lay in between. The CDR3 is 19 residues long. The DNA of the CDR3 is TGTGCCAGCAGTGAAGAAACTGTCGGAGGGCCCTACTCTGGAAACACCATATATTTT. As protein: CASSEETVGGPYSGNTIYF.

V usage is TRBV19 and J usage is TRBJ1-2, with D possibly TRBD1 on 6 matching bases. The CDR3 has 13 amino acids. Trimming pared 6 bases from V and 5 bases from J, leaving 13 bases between. Per germline, CDR1 LNHDA and CDR2 SQIVND (reference sequence). The CDR3 DNA reads TGTGCCAGTAGCTCGACAGGTTCTTATGGCTACACCTTC. Protein: CASSSTGSYGYTF.